Following are 16 T cell receptor beta chains from one sample sequenced in a study of blood T cell repertoires in COVID-19. TCRdb's table, derived via immunoSEQ multiplex PCR, lists solely in-frame clones and lacks some. The table has about 170,000 clones, less than 85% seen once. Sequenced: peripheral blood. These receptors were taken from a woman older than 75 with active or convalescent COVID-19.

J is TRBJ2-7 and V is TRBV10-3; TRBD2 matches at 9 bases. This CDR3 spans 15 amino acids. J lost 5 bases, V lost 2 bases, and 7 bases had no gene match. CDR1 ENHRY and CDR2 SYGVKD come from the germline V gene. The CDR3 DNA reads TGTGCCATCAGTGAGGAGAATAGCGGGAGTGACGAGCAGTACTTC. As protein: CAISEENSGSDEQYF.

The J gene is TRBJ1-2, the V gene TRBV7-6; D perhaps matches TRBD1 (5 bases). CDR3 length equals 16 residues. Germline V gene lookup returns CDR1 SGHVS and CDR2 FNYEAQ. V was cut by 5 bases and J by 8 bases, with 24 bases left in between. CDR3 nucleotide sequence: TGTGCCAGCAGCCCGAGATTTGGGCAGGGCCGTAGCGGCTACACCTTC. Residues: CASSPRFGQGRSGYTF.

The V call is TRBV19, the J call TRBJ1-5, with no clear D. CDR3 size: 13 residues. V dropped 7 bases and J dropped 0 bases, with 7 bases sitting between them. Germline CDR1 LNHDA, CDR2 SQIVND (reference sequence). CDR3 protein: CASNLNSNQPQHF. The CDR3, as DNA: TGTGCCAGTAACTTAAATAGCAATCAGCCCCAGCATTTT.

The J gene is TRBJ1-3, the V gene TRBV2; 7 bases fit TRBD1. Per germline, CDR1 SNHLY and CDR2 FYNNEI. The CDR3 consists of 17 residues. J was trimmed by 0 bases and V by 1 base; bases with no gene match: 6. The CDR3 loop reads CASSEVWDRSSGNTIYF. The CDR3 DNA reads TGTGCCAGCAGTGAAGTTTGGGACAGAAGCTCTGGAAACACCATATATTTT.

This chain links TRBV4-2 with TRBJ2-1; 11 bases agree with TRBD2. Germline CDR1 LGHNA, CDR2 YNFKEQ. V lost 1 base, J lost 7 bases, and 6 bases stayed unmatched. The CDR3 is 16 residues long. The CDR3 DNA follows: TGTGCCAGCAGCCAAGGGCGTAGCGGGAGGGCAAATGAGCAGTTCTTC. Translating it yields CASSQGRSGRANEQFF.

V gene TRBV10-3 combines with J gene TRBJ2-1, with 8 positions matching TRBD2. In germline, CDR1 is ENHRY, CDR2 SYGVKD. The CDR3 covers 14 residues. Germline trimming cut 6 bases from V and 7 bases from J; bases unmatched to any gene: 8. The DNA of the CDR3 is TGTGCCATCAGAGGAGCGGGAGTAAGGAATGAGCAGTTCTTC. Amino acids: CAIRGAGVRNEQFF.

This chain uses TRBV13 with TRBJ2-1, with 9 bases lining up with TRBD1. With V trimmed by 3 bases and J by 13 bases, 7 bases remained unmatched. Germline V CDR1 and CDR2: PRHDT, FYEKMQ (reference sequence). The CDR3 covers 13 residues. The CDR3 sequence: CASSLGQGNIQFF. CDR3 bases: TGTGCCAGCAGCTTGGGACAGGGTAATATTCAGTTCTTC.

The rearrangement links TRBV20-1 to TRBJ1-2; D is undetermined. Trimming took off 1 base at V and 3 bases at J, with 3 bases between the two ends. The CDR3 length is 11 residues. Germline V lookup: CDR1 DFQATT, CDR2 SNEGSKA (reference sequence). CDR3 bases: TGCAGTGCTAGAGTAGACTATGGCTACACCTTC. Translation: CSARVDYGYTF.

This sequence joins TRBV9 and TRBJ2-7; 11 bases match TRBD2. Trimming removed 4 bases from V and 7 bases from J; junction bases left unmatched: 10. The CDR3 consists of 15 residues. CDR1 and CDR2 (germline): SGDLS, YYNGEE. The CDR3: CASSPRLAGTREQYF. CDR3 DNA: TGTGCCAGCAGCCCCCGACTAGCGGGAACGAGGGAGCAGTACTTC.

The chain joins TRBV5-1 to TRBJ2-5; 14 bases align to TRBD2. Trimming removed 0 bases from V and 5 bases from J; junction bases left unmatched: 9. CDR1 and CDR2 (germline): SGHRS, YFSETQ. The CDR3 sequence is 18 residues long. The CDR3 DNA follows: TGCGCCAGCAGCTTGGCCACCGGGACTAGCGGGAGTGGTGAGACCCAGTACTTC. It encodes CASSLATGTSGSGETQYF.

The chain combines TRBV6-5 with TRBJ1-5; D is perhaps TRBD1 (6 bases). Trimming cost V 6 bases and J 2 bases, with 14 bases left between them. CDR3 length: 15 residues. Germline CDR1 MNHEY, CDR2 SVGAGI. The CDR3 protein is CASRAGGGGNQPQHF. In DNA form, the CDR3 reads TGTGCCAGCAGAGCCGGGGGGGGCGGCAATCAGCCCCAGCATTTT.

This clone was seen only once. The chain has TRBV5-1 and TRBJ2-1, with 8 nucleotides matching TRBD2. Germline V gene data show CDR1 as SGHRS and CDR2 as YFSETQ. The V gene end was trimmed by 4 bases and the J gene end by 0 bases; junction bases not matched to a gene: 3. This CDR3 comprises 15 residues. CDR3 bases: TGCGCCAGCAGCGGCGGACTAGCCTCCTACAATGAGCAGTTCTTC. This gives the protein CASSGGLASYNEQFF. Supplemented by reference TRBV5-1 and TRBJ2-1, the full variable domain reads KAGVTQTPRYLIKTRGQQVTLSCSPISGHRSVSWYQQTPGQGLQFLFEYFSETQRNKGNFPGRFSGRQFSNSRSEMNVSTLELGDSALYLCASSGGLASYNEQFFGPGTRLTVL.

This rearrangement joins TRBV5-1 to TRBJ1-4; 7 nucleotides line up with TRBD1. This CDR3 region has 16 residues. Germline CDR1 is SGHRS and CDR2 is YFSETQ. With V trimmed by 4 bases and J by 0 bases, 6 bases remained unmatched. CDR3 loop: CASSRDSVATNEKLFF. CDR3 bases: TGCGCCAGCAGCAGGGACAGCGTCGCAACTAATGAAAAACTGTTTTTT.

This chain uses TRBV7-6 with TRBJ2-2; 9 bases align to TRBD2. The CDR3 totals 15 residues. V lost 5 bases, J lost 4 bases, and 5 bases stayed unmatched. The germline CDR1 and CDR2 sequences are SGHVS and FNYEAQ. Here the CDR3 DNA reads TGTGCCAGCAGCCTCGAGCGGGAGGTCACCGGGGAGCTGTTTTTT. Translated, it gives CASSLEREVTGELFF.

The V and J genes are TRBV27 and TRBJ1-2, with D perhaps TRBD1 (6 bases). The V gene lost 6 bases and the J gene lost 5 bases, with 16 bases spanning the gap. The CDR3 has 14 amino acids. The germline V gene has CDR1 MNHEY and CDR2 SMNVEV (reference sequence). The CDR3 coding sequence is TGTGCCAGCAGGGGAGACAGGTTTTCGTATGGCTACACCTTC. The encoded protein is CASRGDRFSYGYTF.

A single count supports this clone. The chain employs TRBV24-1 and TRBJ2-1, with TRBD1 identical over 9 bases. The CDR3 totals 14 residues. J was trimmed by 7 bases and V by 7 bases; bases with no gene match: 7. Germline V gene sequence: CDR1 KGHDR, CDR2 SFDVKD. In DNA, the CDR3 is TGTGCCACCAGCGCTTGGACAGGGGAAAATGAGCAGTTCTTC. It codes for CATSAWTGENEQFF.